The following is a TCR beta chain sequence with its context. Antigen unknown. The junction departs from the called germline gene at one end, perhaps through a read error. The record originates from a study of beta chain features in type 1 diabetes. The authors reverse transcribed all of the isolated RNA, so sequencing captured expressed TCRB transcripts. Data came from immunoSEQ multiplex PCR; TCRdb stores just in-frame clones and leaves some out. The sample lists around 710,000 clones, roughly an eighth occurring once. Study outcomes and limitations: Patients with Type 1 diabetes showed moderately but significantly shorter TCRB CDR3s in all four CD4+ subsets.

This TCR was recovered from a man aged 25 to 45 with type 1 diabetes. Sequenced sample: naive CD4+ T cells from blood.

CDR3 sequence reads: CASSSDRGSPLHF. CDR3 DNA: TGTGCTAGCAGCTCCGACAGAGGTTCACCCCTCCACTTT. The rearrangement uses TRBV7-7 and TRBJ1-6; D is possibly TRBD1 (5 bases). The CDR3 is made up of 13 amino acids. The germline CDR1 and CDR2 sequences are SSHAT and FNYEAQ (reference sequence). The entire variable domain, with the rest obtained from reference TRBV7-7 and TRBJ1-6, is as follows: GAGVSQSPRYKVTKRGQDVTLRCDPISSHATLYWYQQALGQGPEFLTYFNYEAQPDKSGLPSDRFSAERPEGSISTLTIQRTEQRDSAMYRCASSSDRGSPLHFGNGTRLTVT.